Listed below are T cell receptor beta chains from one sample, sequenced in a study of beta chain features in type 1 diabetes. Here immunoSEQ multiplex PCR was the method, and the copy in TCRdb shows in-frame clones only, minus some. Of around 340,000 clones listed, about a tenth were seen once; the top ten hold about 1%. Sequencing was performed on central memory CD4+ T cells from blood. The receptors derive from a man aged 30 to 45 with type 1 diabetes. Each CDR3 is given with its conserved first and last residue. Fields, in order: CDR3 DNA, CDR3 protein, D gene, clone size, J gene, V gene. The D gene is left open where the match is weak. A row's size may be missing; if present it is once, few, many or a size class.

DNA: TGTGCCAGCAGGGCAAGGACAGGTGGTGAAAAACTGTTTTTT; CDR3: CASRARTGGEKLFF; D: TRBD1; size: .; J: TRBJ1-4; V: TRBV2
DNA: TGCAGCGTTGCCTTGGGAGATACGCAGTATTTT; CDR3: CSVALGDTQYF; D: .; size: few; J: TRBJ2-3; V: TRBV29-1
DNA: TGTGCCGTACAACAGGGGGCTAACACTGAAGCTTTCTTT; CDR3: CAVQQGANTEAFF; D: TRBD1; size: many; J: TRBJ1-1; V: TRBV2
DNA: TGCGCCAGCAGCTTGGGAGACAGGGGGATCAATGAGCAGTTCTTC; CDR3: CASSLGDRGINEQFF; D: TRBD1; size: few; J: TRBJ2-1; V: TRBV5-1
DNA: TGTGCCAGCAGGAAACAGGCTAGCGGAGAGACCCAGTACTTC; CDR3: CASRKQASGETQYF; D: TRBD2; size: few; J: TRBJ2-5; V: TRBV7-9
DNA: TGTGCCTGGAGTGCCGGGACAAGTCAGTACTTC; CDR3: CAWSAGTSQYF; D: .; size: few; J: TRBJ2-7; V: TRBV30
DNA: TGTGCCAGCAGCTTAACGACTAGCGGGGTCTACGAGCAGTACTTC; CDR3: CASSLTTSGVYEQYF; D: TRBD2; size: .; J: TRBJ2-7; V: TRBV7-2
DNA: TGTGCCTGGAGTAGGTTTCCGGGGGACACTGAAGCTTTCTTT; CDR3: CAWSRFPGDTEAFF; D: .; size: few; J: TRBJ1-1; V: TRBV30
DNA: TGTGCCAGCAGTGAGACTAGCGGATCCTACGAGCAGTACTTC; CDR3: CASSETSGSYEQYF; D: TRBD2; size: .; J: TRBJ2-7; V: TRBV2
DNA: TGTGCCTCTGGACGAGGGACCGGGGAGCTGTTTTTT; CDR3: CASGRGTGELFF; D: .; size: .; J: TRBJ2-2; V: TRBV30
DNA: TGCAGCGTCGACTCTAATGAAAAACTGTTTTTT; CDR3: CSVDSNEKLFF; D: .; size: few; J: TRBJ1-4; V: TRBV29-1
DNA: TGTGCCAGCACCCTGACAGGGGGAGGCACTGAAGCTTTCTTT; CDR3: CASTLTGGGTEAFF; D: TRBD1; size: few; J: TRBJ1-1; V: TRBV7-8
DNA: TGTGCCAGCAGCGTCAGGGGGGACTACCAAGAGACCCAGTACTTC; CDR3: CASSVRGDYQETQYF; D: .; size: .; J: TRBJ2-5; V: TRBV9
DNA: TGTGCCAGCAGCTTAGAGGTAGCCAGCACAGATACGCAGTATTTT; CDR3: CASSLEVASTDTQYF; D: .; size: .; J: TRBJ2-3; V: TRBV7-2
DNA: TGTGCCAGCAGCTTAGCGTTCGGGGACGCGAGGAGCGAGCAGTACTTC; CDR3: CASSLAFGDARSEQYF; D: .; size: .; J: TRBJ2-7; V: TRBV7-9